This T cell receptor beta chain was found in a study of Ad26.COV2.S vaccination and SARS-CoV-2 variants. Findings and limits, study-wide: CD8+ and CD4+ T cells specific for spike reportedly responded with substantial breadth after vaccination. Recipients given vaccine exceeded placebo recipients in spike-specific TCR breadth.

Germline V gene sequence: CDR1 LGHNA, CDR2 YNFKEQ. The trim removed 3 bases at V and 8 bases at J, leaving 8 bases unmatched. CDR3 length equals 14 residues. Method: immunoSEQ multiplex PCR; TCRdb's copy keeps in-frame clones and lacks some. The sample has under 600,000 clones, 80% to 90% seen once. Treatment: roughly 18 received Ad26.COV2.S at low or high dose, single or two shots; several received placebo; per-sample allocation not given. The study sampled participants on day 63 after the first vaccine or placebo injection. With regard to this clone: Its antigen is currently unknown.

This chain joins TRBV4-2 and TRBJ1-2; the match to TRBD1 covers 8 bases. The clonotype comes from a person aged 18-60 years who received the Ad26.COV2.S COVID-19 vaccine or a placebo. Source: peripheral blood, taken in a trial of Ad26.COV2.S vaccine versus placebo. This chain's CDR3 is CASSQLAGDRGYTF. The CDR3 DNA is TGTGCCAGCAGCCAGTTAGCCGGGGACAGGGGCTACACCTTC.